The rows below give T cell receptor beta chains drawn from one sample of a study of blood T cell repertoires in COVID-19. Method: immunoSEQ multiplex PCR; TCRdb's copy keeps in-frame clones and lacks some. The sample has 40,000 to 65,000 clones; around 72% are singletons. Sequenced: peripheral blood. Receptor source: a human donor with active or convalescent COVID-19. The donor label of this sample is uncertain. CDR3s include the opening cysteine and the closing phenylalanine or tryptophan. A D gene is named only where the DNA matches it firmly. For some rows the clone size is stated as once, few or many, or as a class when expanded; others skip it.

v_gene,abundance,j_gene,d_gene,CDR3nt,CDR3aa
TRBV7-2,-,TRBJ1-1,-,TGTGCCAGCAGCTACGAGCGCACTGAAGCTTTCTTT,CASSYERTEAFF
TRBV18,-,TRBJ2-5,-,TGTGCCAGCTCACCACCAGAGACAGCCAAAGAGACCCAGTACTTC,CASSPPETAKETQYF
TRBV24-1,-,TRBJ2-5,-,TGTGCCACCAGGGTACAGGAACCCCCAGCCCAGTACTTC,CATRVQEPPAQYF
TRBV23-1,few,TRBJ1-6,-,TGCGCCAGCAGTCAATCTCCCGAGACAGCGTTTAATTCACCCCTCCACTTT,CASSQSPETAFNSPLHF
TRBV7-9,few,TRBJ2-1,-,TGTGCCAGCAGCGCAAACTATCGGCTGGGTGAGCAGTTCTTC,CASSANYRLGEQFF
TRBV6-5,once,TRBJ1-2,-,TGTGCCAGCAGTTACGAGGGGGTATCCTATGGCTACACCTTC,CASSYEGVSYGYTF
TRBV20-1,-,TRBJ2-1,-,TGCAGTGCTAGTGAATCCGGGTTTATGGACAATGAGCAGTTCTTC,CSASESGFMDNEQFF
TRBV18,few,TRBJ1-5,-,TGTGCCAGCTCACTGCAGGAAACTTATCAGCCCCAGCATTTT,CASSLQETYQPQHF
TRBV30,once,TRBJ1-1,-,TGTGCCTGGGGAACAGGGTATCTTGAGAACACTGAAGCTTTCTTT,CAWGTGYLENTEAFF
TRBV9,-,TRBJ2-1,TRBD2,TGTGCCAGCAGCGTAGCACTAGCGGGATCTTTCCATCATGAGCAGTTCTTC,CASSVALAGSFHHEQFF
TRBV4-3,-,TRBJ1-1,-,TGCGCCAGCAGCTTCCTTGCCGACATGAACACTGAAGCTTTCTTT,CASSFLADMNTEAFF
TRBV14,-,TRBJ2-1,-,TGTGCCAGCAGCCAAGGGACGGGGAATGAGCAGTTCTTC,CASSQGTGNEQFF
TRBV2,-,TRBJ1-2,TRBD1,TGTGCCATCGGAGGGGGCAGAGGAGGCTACACCTTC,CAIGGGRGGYTF
TRBV5-1,-,TRBJ2-3,TRBD2,TGCGCCAGCAGCTTGACTAGCGGGACAGATACGCAGTATTTT,CASSLTSGTDTQYF
TRBV3-1/TRBV3-2,-,TRBJ1-1,TRBD1,TGTGCCAGCAGCCAAGTGGGCAGGGGGCCCACTGAAGCTTTCTTT,CASSQVGRGPTEAFF